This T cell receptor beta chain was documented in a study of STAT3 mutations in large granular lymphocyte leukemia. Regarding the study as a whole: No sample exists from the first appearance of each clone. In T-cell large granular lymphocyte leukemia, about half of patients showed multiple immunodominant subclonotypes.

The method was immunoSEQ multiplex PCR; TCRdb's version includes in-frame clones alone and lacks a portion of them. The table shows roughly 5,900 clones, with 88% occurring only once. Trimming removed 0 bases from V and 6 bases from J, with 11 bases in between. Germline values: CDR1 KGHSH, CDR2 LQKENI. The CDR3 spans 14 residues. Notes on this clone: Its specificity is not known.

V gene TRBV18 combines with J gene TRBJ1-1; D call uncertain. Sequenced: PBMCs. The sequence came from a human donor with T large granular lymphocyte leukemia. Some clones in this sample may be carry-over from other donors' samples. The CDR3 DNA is TGTGCCAGCTCACCACCGGTAGGGATCCCTGAAGCTTTCTTT. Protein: CASSPPVGIPEAFF. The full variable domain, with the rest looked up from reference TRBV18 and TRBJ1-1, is NAGVMQNPRHLVRRRGQEARLRCSPMKGHSHVYWYRQLPEEGLKFMVYLQKENIIDESGMPKERFSAEFPKEGPSILRIQQVVRGDSAAYFCASSPPVGIPEAFFGQGTRLTVV.